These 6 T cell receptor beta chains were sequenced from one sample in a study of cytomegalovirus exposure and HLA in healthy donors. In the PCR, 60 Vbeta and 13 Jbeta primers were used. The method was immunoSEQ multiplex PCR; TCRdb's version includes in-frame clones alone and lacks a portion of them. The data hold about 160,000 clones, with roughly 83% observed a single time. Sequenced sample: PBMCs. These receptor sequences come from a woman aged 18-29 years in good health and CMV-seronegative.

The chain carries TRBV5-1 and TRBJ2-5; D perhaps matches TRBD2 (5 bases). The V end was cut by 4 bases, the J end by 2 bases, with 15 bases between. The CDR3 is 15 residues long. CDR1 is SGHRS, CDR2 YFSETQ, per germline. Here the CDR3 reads CASSLLGQRQETQYF. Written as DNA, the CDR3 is TGCGCCAGCAGCCTACTCGGGCAGCGGCAAGAGACCCAGTACTTC.

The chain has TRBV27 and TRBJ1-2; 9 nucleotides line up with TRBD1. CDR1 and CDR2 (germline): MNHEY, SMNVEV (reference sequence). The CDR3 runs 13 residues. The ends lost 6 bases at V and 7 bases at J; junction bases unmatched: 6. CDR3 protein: CASSYRGRGGYTF. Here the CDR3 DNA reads TGTGCCAGCAGCTACAGGGGGCGAGGTGGCTACACCTTC.

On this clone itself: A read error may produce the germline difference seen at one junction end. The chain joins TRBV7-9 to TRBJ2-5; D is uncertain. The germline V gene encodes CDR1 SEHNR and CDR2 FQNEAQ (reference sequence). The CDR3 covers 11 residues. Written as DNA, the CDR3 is TGTTCCAGCAGCACTAAAGAGACCCAGTACTTC. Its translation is CSSSTKETQYF.

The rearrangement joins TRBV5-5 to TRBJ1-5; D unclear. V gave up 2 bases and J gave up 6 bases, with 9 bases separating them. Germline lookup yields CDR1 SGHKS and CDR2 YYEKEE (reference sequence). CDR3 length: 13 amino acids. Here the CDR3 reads CASSFRGGQPQHF. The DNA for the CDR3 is TGTGCCAGCAGCTTTCGGGGAGGTCAGCCCCAGCATTTT.

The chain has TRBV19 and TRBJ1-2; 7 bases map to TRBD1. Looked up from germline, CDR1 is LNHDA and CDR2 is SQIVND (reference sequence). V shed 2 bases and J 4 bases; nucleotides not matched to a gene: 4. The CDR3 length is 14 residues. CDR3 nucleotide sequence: TGTGCCAGTAGTATACAGGGACAGTTCTATGGCTACACCTTC. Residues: CASSIQGQFYGYTF.

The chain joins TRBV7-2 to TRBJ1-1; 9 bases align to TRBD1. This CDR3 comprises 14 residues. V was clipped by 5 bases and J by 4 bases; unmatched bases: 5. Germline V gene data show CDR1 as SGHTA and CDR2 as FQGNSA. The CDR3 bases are TGTGCCAGCAGCGCTACAGGGGGCCGCACTGAAGCTTTCTTT. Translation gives CASSATGGRTEAFF.